What follows is one T cell receptor beta chain and its context. This clone's antigen is unknown. Base qualities are not recorded, but no much larger clone differs from it by a single base. Library generation was performed with the immunoSEQ multiplex PCR assay. Not all clones reach the TCRdb copy of this immuneACCESS table, which keeps in-frame sequences only. Checked studies attribute under half of the gap to unresolved V genes and leave the rest unexplained. This sample lists hundreds of thousands of clones; 87% were detected once. 0.0094% of the sample goes to the ten largest clones. These data come from a study of shared T cell receptors in the human thymus (dated by TCRdb to the early 2020s). With regard to the full study: The study examined how self-reactive, shared T-cell receptor alpha chains are generated in the human thymus.

Sequences SEHNR (CDR1) and FQNEAQ (CDR2) are obtained from the germline V gene (reference sequence). The V and J ends are trimmed by 4 bases and 3 bases, leaving 12 bases between them. The CDR3 spans 14 residues, from the cysteine through the phenylalanine. The sequence is cut down to CDR3 DNA, 42 bases in frame from base 1. The same data also went into a second study, on human thymus T cells. The second source states: The donors were immunologically healthy infants in Finland who had open corrective cardiac surgery for congenital heart defects. Thymus tissue was collected as surgical resects that were removed during corrective cardiac surgery. V and J gene segment usage appeared biased in both thymic and peripheral blood repertoires. Highly overlapping thymic TCR repertoires among unrelated individuals were reported in the related research. TCR alpha and beta repertoires from roughly eight infant thymus samples and four related peripheral blood samples were characterized in the study. Donor ages ranging from about 6 to 250 days were recorded, and about six male and a couple of female infants were included in the cohort. Thymocytes were freed from the tissue by mechanical means and kept at -70 degrees C as pellets of 10-30 million cells. Genomic DNA was extracted from frozen cell pellets with a QIAsymphony instrument. The immunoSEQ multiplex PCR assay was used to amplify the TCRB and TCRAD loci from a standardized amount of quality-controlled genomic DNA. The amplicons spanned the V(D)J region and were long enough to cover the CDR3 and allow V and J genes to be identified. Through the commercial immunoSEQ service, the amplicons were sequenced on an Illumina platform. Corrections for primer bias and sequencing errors followed previously described methods, while TCRAD and TCRB definitions were based on the IMGT database. immunoSEQ Analyzer 3.0 and VDJTools were used for repertoire analysis, which covered basic statistics, V/J segment usage, diversity estimates, rarefaction and pairwise overlap. Diversity was estimated using the Chao1, ChaoE, Efron-Thisted, Shannon and inverse Simpson indices, and was also estimated on datasets down-sampled to the size of the smallest sample. Repertoire overlap was determined by strict matching of CDR3 nucleotide sequence, V gene and J gene, and Jaccard-based multidimensional scaling clustering was applied. On average, thymus samples yielded hundreds of thousands of unique TCRB clonotypes, whereas blood samples yielded some 80,000.

Specimen: thymocytes. This TCR was recovered from a boy under two years old with a congenital heart defect. Donor details come from another sample of the same person, matched by shared clones. Recombination connected TRBV7-9 to TRBJ1-2; matching of 5 bases hints at TRBD1 as the D gene. The CDR3 region: CASSSAGQDYGYTF. In nucleotide form, the sequence is TGTGCCAGCAGCTCCGCGGGGCAGGACTATGGCTACACCTTC. Where the CDR3 stops, the reference TRBV7-9 and TRBJ1-2 genes take over; the full variable domain is DTGVSQNPRHKITKRGQNVTFRCDPISEHNRLYWYRQTLGQGPEFLTYFQNEAQLEKSRLLSDRFSAERPKGSFSTLEIQRTEQGDSAMYLCASSSAGQDYGYTFGSGTRLTVV.